This TCR beta chain emerged from a study of T cells after yellow fever vaccination. Study summary: For low cell numbers, libraries were made with SMART-Seq v4 Ultra Low Input.

A 5'RACE template-switching step, the method used to make TCR cDNA, added a universal primer site and UMIs. TCRdb itself ran the 5' RACE reads through MiXCR, one entry per CDR3 protein. Here the sample spans hundreds of thousands of distinct CDR3 sequences, 6.2% being singletons. At least ten counts were recorded for this clonotype. The source of this sequence is a man aged 30 to 45 who received the YFV17D yellow fever vaccine. The specimen comprised PBMCs, sampled 5 days after the yellow fever booster vaccination.

The CDR3 bases are TGCAGTGTTGCTAGAAATTGGAATGAGCAGTTCTTC. Protein sequence: CSVARNWNEQFF. This chain links TRBV20-1 with TRBJ2-1; D unresolved. The CDR3 has 12 amino acids. V gave up 7 bases and J gave up 7 bases, with 14 bases separating them. The germline V gene encodes CDR1 DFQATT and CDR2 SNEGSKA (reference sequence).